This T cell receptor (beta chain) comes out of a study of graft-versus-host responses after intestinal transplantation. Turning to the study itself: After anti-thymocyte globulin induction, recipients took tacrolimus and steroids for approximately 3 years. Findings and limits, study-wide: Marrow from the recipient contained GvH clones, some of which had appeared first in ileum or blood. The presence of high graft-versus-host to host-versus-graft clonal ratios in allografts characterized patients with graft-donor T cell macrochimerism. The highest levels of circulating GvH clones went along with early declines in HvG clones after transplant.

Comments on this clone: Its matching antigen is unknown.

Using immunoSEQ multiplex PCR, the repertoire was profiled, and TCRdb retains in-frame clones only, with some absent. The sample lists about 88,000 clones; roughly 92% were seen once. Trimming left V 5 bases short and J 0 bases short, with 12 bases between. The CDR3 is made up of 15 amino acids. Per the germline V gene, CDR1 is MDHEN and CDR2 is SYDVKM. This sample comprised unstimulated CD4+ T cells sorted from spleen or lymph node cells, obtained before intestinal transplant. The chain has TRBV28 and TRBJ2-3; a possible D gene is TRBD1 (6 bases). The source of this sequence is a human donor who received an intestinal transplant. The chain's CDR3 is CASSLQGFSTDTQYF. The CDR3 DNA reads TGTGCCAGCAGTCTTCAGGGGTTTAGCACAGATACGCAGTATTTT.